The T cell receptor (beta chain) described here comes from a study of spatial heterogeneity in lung cancer. Germline assignment: CDR1 LNHDA and CDR2 SQIVND (reference sequence). The CDR3 spans 15 residues. V shed 5 bases, J shed 7 bases, and the junction held 11 bases outside the gene matches. TCRdb analysed the 5' RACE reads with MiXCR anew, one entry per CDR3 protein. The sample lists 2,000 to 3,000 distinct CDR3 sequences; 4.4% were seen once. This clonotype is deemed medium-sized (0.01 to 0.1%). This beta chain was picked up by a library intended for alpha chains and is off target, so its count carries little meaning. Time point in this sample: sample taken at primary tumor resection. Whole RNA, which was extracted from tumor, nontumor lung tissue or frozen PBMC, was sequenced without any cell sorting. The donor group consisted of around 70 patients who had untreated, early-stage non-small cell lung cancer.

The sequenced sample was normal lung tissue next to the tumor, obtained at surgery. The TCR was taken from a female donor with early-stage non-small cell lung cancer. This chain uses TRBV19 with TRBJ2-1; TRBD2 agrees at 7 bases. The CDR3 loop is CASSPSGGGINEQFF. The DNA of the CDR3 is TGTGCCAGTAGTCCCTCTGGGGGGGGAATAAATGAGCAGTTCTTC.